These 8 T cell receptor beta chains were sequenced from one sample in a study of cytomegalovirus exposure and HLA in healthy donors. Generated by immunoSEQ multiplex PCR, the TCRdb table keeps only in-frame clones and is missing some. The sample lists some 260,000 clones, roughly 87% occurring once. The sample was PBMCs. These receptors originate from a woman in her 30s in good health and CMV-seronegative.

Written as DNA, the CDR3 is TGTGCCAGCAGCTTGGGTCCGGGGGAGGAGACCCAGTACTTC. Protein: CASSLGPGEETQYF. The J gene is TRBJ2-5, the V gene TRBV11-1; possible D gene TRBD2, 6 bases. With 3 bases removed from V and 5 bases from J, the gap between germline ends came to 13 bases. The CDR3 sequence is 14 residues long. CDR1 is SGHAT, CDR2 FQDESV, per germline (reference sequence).

J is TRBJ2-3 and V is TRBV9; D is uncertain. The CDR3 is 13 amino acids. V was shortened by 2 bases and J by 2 bases, with 6 bases between the two germline ends. Looked up from germline, CDR1 is SGDLS and CDR2 is YYNGEE. In DNA, the CDR3 is TGTGCCAGCAGCGTCTCCCCCACAGATACGCAGTATTTT. Translation gives CASSVSPTDTQYF.

This chain uses TRBV6-4 with TRBJ2-2, with 10 bases matching TRBD1. This CDR3 has 15 residues. Trimming removed 6 bases from V and 7 bases from J; junction bases left unmatched: 8. Germline assignment: CDR1 MRHNA and CDR2 SNTAGT. The CDR3 sequence: CASRDGTGASGELFF. The CDR3, as DNA: TGTGCCAGCAGGGATGGGACAGGGGCCAGCGGGGAGCTGTTTTTT.

This rearrangement joins TRBV30 to TRBJ2-1, with 14 bases that match TRBD2. There are 15 residues in the CDR3. The germline CDR1 and CDR2 sequences are GTSNPN and SVGIG (reference sequence). Trimming at V came to 3 bases and at J to 7 bases, leaving 5 bases not matched to a gene. The CDR3 sequence: CAWSPGLAGVNEQFF. CDR3 DNA: TGTGCCTGGAGCCCGGGACTAGCGGGAGTTAATGAGCAGTTCTTC.

This clone has a handful of counts. The CDR3 region has the DNA TGCGCCATACTTACCTCCTATGGCTACACCTTC. Residues: CAILTSYGYTF. V usage is TRBV4-1 and J usage is TRBJ1-2; D not resolved. V was shortened by 10 bases and J by 4 bases, with 10 bases between the two germline ends. CDR1 MGHRA and CDR2 YSYEKL come from the germline V gene. The CDR3 contains 11 residues.

CDR3 coding DNA: TGTGCCAGCACCCTCTCCCCGGATCGAAATCAGCCCCAGCATTTT. This codes for CASTLSPDRNQPQHF. The chain employs TRBV28 and TRBJ1-5; D remains ambiguous. The germline CDR1 and CDR2 sequences are MDHEN and SYDVKM. CDR3 length: 15 residues. Trimming removed 7 bases from V and 4 bases from J, with 17 bases in between.

The V and J genes are TRBV6-5 and TRBJ2-3; D not certain. Per germline, CDR1 MNHEY and CDR2 SVGAGI. V was shortened by 10 bases and J by 6 bases, with 11 bases between the two germline ends. This CDR3 is built from 11 residues. Here the CDR3 reads CATVPWDTQYF. DNA of the CDR3: TGTGCCACGGTACCTTGGGATACGCAGTATTTT.

This clone was picked up one time. The gene calls are TRBV14 and TRBJ2-5, with a weak D call TRBD2 (6 bases). The ends were cut back, 1 base at V and 1 base at J, with 13 bases in the middle. The CDR3 is 16 residues long. Germline lookup yields CDR1 SGHDN and CDR2 FVKESK. The CDR3 protein is CASSQGRGLGQETQYF. CDR3 nucleotides: TGTGCCAGCAGCCAAGGGAGGGGTCTGGGCCAAGAGACCCAGTACTTC.